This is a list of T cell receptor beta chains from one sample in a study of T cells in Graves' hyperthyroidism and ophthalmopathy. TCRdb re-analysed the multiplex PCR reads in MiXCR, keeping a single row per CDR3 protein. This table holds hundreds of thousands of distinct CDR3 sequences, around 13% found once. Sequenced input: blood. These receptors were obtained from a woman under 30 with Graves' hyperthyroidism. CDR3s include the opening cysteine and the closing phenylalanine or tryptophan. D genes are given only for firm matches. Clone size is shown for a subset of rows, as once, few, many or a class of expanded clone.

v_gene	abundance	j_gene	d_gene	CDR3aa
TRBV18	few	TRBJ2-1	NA	CASSRTSGTRAYNEQFF
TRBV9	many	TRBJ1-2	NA	CASSQGWVYTF
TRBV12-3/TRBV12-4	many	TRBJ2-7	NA	CASSRSMAVQYF
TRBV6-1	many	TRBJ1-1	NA	CASLRTVGLNTEAFF
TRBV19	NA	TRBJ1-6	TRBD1	CASSIDEGANSPLHF
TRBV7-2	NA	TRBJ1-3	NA	CASSSKVRSSGNTIYF
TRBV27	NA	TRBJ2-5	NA	CASSPTARRKETQYF
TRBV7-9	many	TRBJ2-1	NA	CASSKTPGANPYNEQFF
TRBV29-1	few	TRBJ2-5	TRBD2	CSVDLLAETQYF
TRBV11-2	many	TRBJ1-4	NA	CASSLDVPGFRTNEKLFF
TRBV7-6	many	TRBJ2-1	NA	CASSPEMSSYNEQFF
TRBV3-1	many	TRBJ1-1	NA	CASSQRGTEAFF
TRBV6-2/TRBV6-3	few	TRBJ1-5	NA	CASSRQQDNQPQHF
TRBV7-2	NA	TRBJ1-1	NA	CASSLWEDTEAFF
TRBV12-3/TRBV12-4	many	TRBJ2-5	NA	CASSLSRGRETQYF
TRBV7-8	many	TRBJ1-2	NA	CASSLVTTDLNYGYTF
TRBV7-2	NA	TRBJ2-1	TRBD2	CASGFLAGGNEQFF
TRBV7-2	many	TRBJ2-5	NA	CASSLVRGETQYF
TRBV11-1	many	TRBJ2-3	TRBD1	CASGTGTDSTDTQYF
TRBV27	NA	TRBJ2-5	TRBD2	CASSWGGSSETRYF
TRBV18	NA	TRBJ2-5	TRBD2	CASSQSSGDGQETQYF
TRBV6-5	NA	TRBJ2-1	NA	CASSYRGYNEQFF
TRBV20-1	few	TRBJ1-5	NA	CSARDEGGLSNQPQHF
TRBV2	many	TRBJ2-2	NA	CASSEALTSTGELFF